Shown below are 4 T cell receptor beta chains from a single sample sequenced in a study of shared clonotypes between healthy human individuals. Here immunoSEQ multiplex PCR was the method, and the copy in TCRdb shows in-frame clones only, minus some. The data hold almost 700,000 clones, with about 90% observed a single time. Naive CD8 cells, CD45RO-negative and positively selected for CCR7, excluded terminally differentiated effector memory CD45RA+ cells. The sequenced material came from naive CD8+ T cells sorted from blood. These receptors were obtained from a man in his thirties or forties in good health.

Many counts were recorded for this clone. J is TRBJ1-5 and V is TRBV19; D might be TRBD1 (6 bases). CDR1 and CDR2 from the germline V gene are LNHDA and SQIVND (reference sequence). This CDR3 spans 15 amino acids. The ends were cut back, 9 bases at V and 0 bases at J, with 15 bases in the middle. CDR3 sequence reads: CASSWTARSNQPQHF. The CDR3, as DNA: TGTGCCAGCTCCTGGACAGCTCGTAGCAATCAGCCCCAGCATTTT.

This chain links TRBV7-9 with TRBJ1-2, with TRBD1 identical over 8 bases. Germline assignment: CDR1 SEHNR and CDR2 FQNEAQ (reference sequence). The V segment lost 5 bases and the J segment 10 bases; nucleotides outside the gene matches: 12. This CDR3 is 14 amino acids long. The CDR3 protein is CASSASGQGGVYTF. In nucleotides, the CDR3 is TGTGCCAGCAGCGCATCTGGACAGGGAGGTGTCTACACCTTC.

The V gene is TRBV4-1, the J gene TRBJ2-1; D is undetermined. V was clipped by 5 bases and J by 0 bases, with 17 bases between them. This CDR3 contains 17 residues. Germline assignment: CDR1 MGHRA and CDR2 YSYEKL. The CDR3 nucleotides read TGCGCCAGCAGCGAGGTTTTTTACCAAAGCTCCTACAATGAGCAGTTCTTC. Its protein is CASSEVFYQSSYNEQFF.

The chain uses TRBV28 and TRBJ2-7; 15 bases map to TRBD2. CDR1 and CDR2 (germline): MDHEN, SYDVKM. The CDR3 covers 14 residues. The V gene end was trimmed by 6 bases and the J gene end by 3 bases; junction bases not matched to a gene: 0. CDR3 bases: TGTGCCAGCAGGGGACTAGCGGGAGGCTACGAGCAGTACTTC. It yields the protein CASRGLAGGYEQYF. Full variable domain (missing parts from reference TRBV28 and TRBJ2-7): DVKVTQSSRYLVKRTGEKVFLECVQDMDHENMFWYRQDPGLGLRLIYFSYDVKMKEKGDIPEGYSVSREKKERFSLILESASTNQTSMYLCASRGLAGGYEQYFGPGTRLTVT.